A single sample gave rise to the 24 T cell receptor beta chains below, sequenced in a study of T cell responses to AZD1222 COVID-19 vaccine. The assay was immunoSEQ multiplex PCR, and TCRdb's table has in-frame clones only and misses some. The sample carries 150,000 to 200,000 clones, roughly 85% recorded once. Specimen: peripheral blood, collected 28 days after the second AZD1222 dose. Every receptor here comes from an adult who received the AZD1222 COVID-19 vaccine.

This clone was seen just once. The chain recombines TRBV9 with TRBJ2-1, with TRBD1 matching 9 bases. V was clipped by 3 bases and J by 6 bases; unmatched bases: 7. Per the germline V gene, CDR1 is SGDLS and CDR2 is YYNGEE. CDR3 size: 15 residues. The CDR3 DNA follows: TGTGCCAGCAGCGCCGGACAGGGGAGAGGCAATGAGCAGTTCTTC. It codes for CASSAGQGRGNEQFF. Looking up the rest from reference TRBV9 and TRBJ2-1 gives the full variable domain: DSGVTQTPKHLITATGQRVTLRCSPRSGDLSVYWYQQSLDQGLQFLIQYYNGEERAKGNILERFSAQQFPDLHSELNLSSLELGDSALYFCASSAGQGRGNEQFFGPGTRLTVL.

The chain couples TRBV19 to TRBJ1-5, with D possibly TRBD1 on 5 matching bases. The CDR3 sequence is 13 residues long. With 3 bases removed from V and 6 bases from J, the gap between germline ends came to 9 bases. CDR1 and CDR2 (germline): LNHDA, SQIVND (reference sequence). CDR3 in amino acids: CASSIPGGQPQHF. CDR3 coding DNA: TGTGCCAGTAGTATCCCCGGGGGTCAGCCCCAGCATTTT.

This chain uses TRBV6-2 or TRBV6-3 with TRBJ2-1; D not certain. The CDR3 covers 13 residues. Per germline, CDR1 MNHEY and CDR2 SVGEGT. V lost 1 base to trimming and J lost 12 bases, with 13 bases between them. CDR3 in DNA: TGTGCCAGCAGTTACTTTGCAACTCCAGGGCAGTTCTTC. It specifies CASSYFATPGQFF.

V usage is TRBV12-3 or TRBV12-4 and J usage is TRBJ2-7; 11 bases align to TRBD2. The CDR3 runs 13 residues. V lost 9 bases, J lost 1 base, and 2 bases stayed unmatched. CDR3 sequence reads: CASSGGDSYEQYF. CDR3 coding DNA: TGTGCCAGTAGCGGGGGGGATTCCTACGAGCAGTACTTC.

The chain couples TRBV18 to TRBJ1-5; perhaps TRBD1 as D (5 bases). The CDR3 extends over 14 amino acids. Trimming took off 2 bases at V and 4 bases at J, with 9 bases between the two ends. Per germline, CDR1 KGHSH and CDR2 LQKENI. CDR3 region: CASSPGARNQPQHF. Here the CDR3 DNA reads TGTGCCAGCTCACCAGGGGCCAGGAATCAGCCCCAGCATTTT. The full variable domain, rest sourced from reference TRBV18 and TRBJ1-5, is NAGVMQNPRHLVRRRGQEARLRCSPMKGHSHVYWYRQLPEEGLKFMVYLQKENIIDESGMPKERFSAEFPKEGPSILRIQQVVRGDSAAYFCASSPGARNQPQHFGDGTRLSIL.

This clone was seen a handful of times. The V call is TRBV28, the J call TRBJ2-7, with D hard to call. The CDR3 covers 13 residues. Trimming removed 1 base at V and 5 bases at J, with 9 bases between. From germline, CDR1 is MDHEN and CDR2 SYDVKM. CDR3 bases: TGTGCCAGCAGTTTATCCGCCAGCCACGAGCAGTACTTC. Amino acids: CASSLSASHEQYF.

This clone has only one observation. V and J are TRBV4-1 and TRBJ2-7, with D tentatively TRBD1 (5 bases). The CDR3 is 15 residues long. Germline V gives CDR1 MGHRA, CDR2 YSYEKL. V was trimmed by 1 base and J by 7 bases, leaving 17 bases between them. CDR3 sequence reads: CASSQGPLGALEQYF. CDR3 in DNA: TGCGCCAGCAGCCAAGGCCCCTTAGGGGCGCTTGAGCAGTACTTC.

The rearrangement uses TRBV5-6 and TRBJ1-2, with 7 bases aligning to TRBD1. The CDR3 is made up of 14 amino acids. CDR1 is SGHDT and CDR2 is YYEEEE in the germline V gene. Germline trimming cut 5 bases from V and 2 bases from J; bases unmatched to any gene: 6. The CDR3 DNA reads TGTGCCAGCAGAACTCTGACAGGGAACTATGGCTACACCTTC. It encodes CASRTLTGNYGYTF.

The chain couples TRBV6-5 to TRBJ2-7; D gene uncertain. CDR1 and CDR2 (germline): MNHEY, SVGAGI. The CDR3 spans 15 residues. The V end lost 6 bases, the J end lost 2 bases, and 17 bases lay between the germline ends. CDR3 sequence reads: CASSLGVGRTYEQYF. DNA for the CDR3: TGTGCCAGCAGCCTTGGGGTAGGGCGGACCTACGAGCAGTACTTC.

CDR3 sequence: CASSQDRKGGEEKLFF. CDR3 DNA sequence: TGCGCCAGCAGCCAAGATCGAAAGGGAGGAGAGGAAAAACTGTTTTTT. The chain combines TRBV4-1 with TRBJ1-4; D remains ambiguous. The CDR3 sequence is 16 residues long. Germline lookup yields CDR1 MGHRA and CDR2 YSYEKL. V was clipped by 0 bases and J by 8 bases, with 16 bases between them.

The rearrangement joins TRBV3-1 (or the pseudogene TRBV3-2) to TRBJ1-2, with no clear D. The CDR3 length is 14 residues. Germline values: CDR1 LGHDT, CDR2 YNNKEL (reference sequence). Trimming removed 0 bases at V and 4 bases at J, with 9 bases between. The DNA of the CDR3 is TGTGCCAGCAGCCAAGATCGGGCGCGCTATGGCTACACCTTC. This encodes CASSQDRARYGYTF.

The chain joins TRBV5-1 to TRBJ2-1; TRBD1 or TRBD2 may be the D gene (5 bases each). V was trimmed by 4 bases and J by 12 bases, leaving 11 bases between them. Germline CDR1 and CDR2: SGHRS and YFSETQ. The CDR3 totals 11 residues. CDR3: CASSPGGGQFF. The CDR3 DNA follows: TGCGCCAGCAGCCCTGGGGGTGGGCAGTTCTTC.

The V call is TRBV9, the J call TRBJ2-3; D gene uncertain. CDR1 SGDLS and CDR2 YYNGEE come from the germline V gene. This CDR3 contains 10 residues. Trimming shortened V by 7 bases and J by 5 bases, and 5 bases separated the two germline ends. The CDR3 sequence: CASSGDTQYF. CDR3 nucleotides: TGTGCCAGCTCGGGAGATACGCAGTATTTT.

In its sample, this clone was seen once. The rearrangement joins TRBV6-1 to TRBJ2-7; 13 bases line up with TRBD2. This CDR3 contains 16 residues. The trim removed 4 bases at V and 1 base at J, leaving 4 bases unmatched. Germline CDR1 reads MNHNS; CDR2 reads SASEGT. In DNA form, the CDR3 reads TGTGCCAGCAGTGGACTAGCGGGGGGTCGTTCCTACGAGCAGTACTTC. Translation: CASSGLAGGRSYEQYF.

This clone was found a few times. The genes are TRBV7-9 and TRBJ1-4, with D perhaps matching TRBD1 (6 bases). In germline, CDR1 is SEHNR, CDR2 FQNEAQ (reference sequence). The CDR3 spans 14 residues. V lost 1 base and J lost 8, with 11 bases in between. The CDR3 bases are TGTGCCAGCAGCTTAGGGACAGTTAGGGAAAAACTGTTTTTT. Its translation is CASSLGTVREKLFF.

The chain employs TRBV9 and TRBJ1-5; no clear D. CDR3 length: 14 amino acids. Germline values: CDR1 SGDLS, CDR2 YYNGEE. V lost 4 bases to trimming and J lost 4 bases, with 12 bases between them. Here the CDR3 DNA reads TGTGCCAGCAGCAAAGATGGGAGAAATCAGCCCCAGCATTTT. This gives the protein CASSKDGRNQPQHF.

The V call is TRBV11-3, the J call TRBJ1-1; 7 bases align to TRBD1. V dropped 6 bases and J dropped 8; count of bases not matched to a gene: 9. The CDR3 runs 13 residues. The germline V gene has CDR1 SGHNT and CDR2 YENEEA. For the CDR3, the DNA is TGTGCCAGCAGTCTTTCGGGACAGACAGAAGCTTTCTTT. Translated, it gives CASSLSGQTEAFF.

Comments on this clone: Other nucleotide sequences from this sample produce the same CDR3. The chain links TRBV4-1 to TRBJ1-2; TRBD1 is a possible D gene (6 bases). V shed 0 bases and J shed 2 bases, with 7 bases lying between them. Germline V CDR1 and CDR2: MGHRA, YSYEKL. CDR3 size: 14 residues. The CDR3 spells CASSQEQGNYGYTF. The CDR3 DNA is TGCGCCAGCAGCCAAGAGCAGGGGAACTATGGCTACACCTTC.

V gene TRBV19 combines with J gene TRBJ2-1; D is uncertain. Trimming removed 2 bases from V and 10 bases from J, with 9 bases in between. The CDR3 is 12 amino acids. Germline V gives CDR1 LNHDA, CDR2 SQIVND (reference sequence). The CDR3 sequence is CASSIWGTEQFF. In DNA form, the CDR3 reads TGTGCCAGTAGTATATGGGGAACGGAGCAGTTCTTC.

The genes are TRBV2 and TRBJ2-5, with 8 bases identical to TRBD2. CDR3 length equals 17 residues. With V trimmed by 8 bases and J by 4 bases, 18 bases remained unmatched. Per the germline V gene, CDR1 is SNHLY and CDR2 is FYNNEI. CDR3 nucleotides: TGTGCCAGCCGGGGGGTGCTGGGACTAGATTTAAGAGAGACCCAGTACTTC. Its translation is CASRGVLGLDLRETQYF.

V and J are TRBV6-5 and TRBJ1-2; D not certain. This CDR3 is 16 amino acids long. Germline V gene data show CDR1 as MNHEY and CDR2 as SVGAGI. V lost 0 bases and J 2 bases, leaving 13 bases between the germline ends. The chain's CDR3 is CASSYSKRPSNYGYTF. As DNA, the CDR3 is TGTGCCAGCAGTTACTCGAAGAGGCCTTCCAACTATGGCTACACCTTC.

This clone was recorded once. The chain has TRBV11-2 and TRBJ1-6; D is unresolved. In germline, CDR1 is SGHAT, CDR2 FQNNGV. V lost 3 bases to trimming and J lost 0 bases, with 15 bases between them. The CDR3 spans 18 residues. The CDR3 coding sequence is TGTGCCAGCAGCTTTTCGGGCGGTGGGTTCTCCTATAATTCACCCCTCCACTTT. Its translation: CASSFSGGGFSYNSPLHF.

This clone was observed once. This rearrangement joins TRBV7-9 to TRBJ2-7; 9 nucleotides match TRBD2. V trimming: 8 bases; J trimming: 4 bases; junction bases outside the gene matches: 6. CDR1 is SEHNR and CDR2 is FQNEAQ in the germline V gene (reference sequence). The CDR3 sequence is 13 residues long. Here the CDR3 DNA reads TGTGCCAGCGCGACTAGCGGACGATACGAGCAGTACTTC. Translating it yields CASATSGRYEQYF. The full variable domain, completed using reference TRBV7-9 and TRBJ2-7, is DTGVSQNPRHKITKRGQNVTFRCDPISEHNRLYWYRQTLGQGPEFLTYFQNEAQLEKSRLLSDRFSAERPKGSFSTLEIQRTEQGDSAMYLCASATSGRYEQYFGPGTRLTVT.

This chain joins TRBV10-3 and TRBJ1-5; 9 nucleotides match TRBD1. CDR3 size: 15 residues. The germline gives CDR1 ENHRY, CDR2 SYGVKD. The junction had 4 bases not matched to a gene; V was cut back by 2 bases and J by 5 bases. The CDR3 bases are TGTGCCATCAGTGAGCTACAGGGGGCAGATCAGCCCCAGCATTTT. Protein product: CAISELQGADQPQHF.